Below, 10 T cell receptor beta chains from the same sample are listed, as sequenced in a study of pediatric ulcerative colitis. The rectum was sampled with one to two pinch biopsies at colonoscopy. The protocol was immunoSEQ multiplex PCR, while the TCRdb copy is restricted to in-frame clones and leaves out a portion. The table records some 35,000 clones, about 81% of them present only once. Sequenced: gut tissue. These receptors originate from a boy younger than 18 with mild ulcerative colitis.

The rearrangement uses TRBV7-2 and TRBJ2-3; 7 bases align to TRBD2. V lost 5 bases to trimming and J lost 5 bases; unmatched junction nucleotides: 13. The germline V gene encodes CDR1 SGHTA and CDR2 FQGNSA. The CDR3 has 16 amino acids. The CDR3 DNA is TGTGCCAGCAGCGCGCCCCCCCGCGGGGGTGGAGATACGCAGTATTTT. Protein: CASSAPPRGGGDTQYF.

On this clone itself: A junction end diverges from the germline sequence, so it may reflect a read error. The chain combines TRBV6-1 with TRBJ1-2; D unresolved. Germline loops: CDR1 MNHNS, CDR2 SASEGT. This CDR3 region has 13 residues. The CDR3 coding sequence is TGTGCCAGCAGCGAAGGGTTAATCTATGGCTACACCTTC. Translated: CASSEGLIYGYTF.

The rearrangement joins TRBV19 to TRBJ1-2; 9 nucleotides agree with TRBD1. V shed 3 bases, J shed 4 bases, and the junction held 3 bases outside the gene matches. The CDR3 loop spans 14 amino acids. CDR1 is LNHDA and CDR2 is SQIVND in the germline V gene (reference sequence). The CDR3 reads CASSMTGGFYGYTF. The CDR3 DNA reads TGTGCCAGTAGTATGACAGGGGGTTTCTATGGCTACACCTTC.

This clone occurred once. CDR3: CASSSTGRFNSPLHF. In nucleotides, the CDR3 is TGTGCCAGCAGCTCGACAGGGAGATTTAATTCACCCCTCCACTTT. The chain employs TRBV7-9 and TRBJ1-6; 7 bases fit TRBD1. Germline V gene sequence: CDR1 SEHNR, CDR2 FQNEAQ (reference sequence). V gave up 4 bases and J gave up 6 bases; unmatched junction bases: 6. This CDR3 has 15 amino acids.

This clone was seen more than once but under ten times. The chain couples TRBV19 to TRBJ1-5, with D uncertain. V was clipped by 2 bases and J by 3 bases, with 5 bases between them. Looked up from germline, CDR1 is LNHDA and CDR2 is SQIVND (reference sequence). This CDR3 region has 13 residues. In nucleotides, the CDR3 is TGTGCCAGTAGTATATGGGCCAATCAGCCCCAGCATTTT. Translated: CASSIWANQPQHF.

The chain combines TRBV7-9 with TRBJ2-7; 7 bases line up with TRBD1. With V trimmed by 5 bases and J by 6 bases, 13 bases remained unmatched. This CDR3 is 15 amino acids long. The germline V gene encodes CDR1 SEHNR and CDR2 FQNEAQ (reference sequence). CDR3 DNA sequence: TGTGCCAGCAGCCCGACCAGGACAGGTTTCGCCGAGCAGTACTTC. This sequence encodes CASSPTRTGFAEQYF.

The genes are TRBV25-1 and TRBJ2-7, with a tentative D call TRBD1 (6 bases). With 7 bases removed from V and 2 bases from J, the gap between germline ends came to 12 bases. The germline CDR1 and CDR2 sequences are MGHDK and SYGVNS. There are 13 residues in the CDR3. CDR3 nucleotide sequence: TGTGCCAGCACGGGGACACCAACCTACGAGCAGTACTTC. Protein: CASTGTPTYEQYF.

The DNA for the CDR3 is TGTGCCAGCAGCTTGGCTATTGTTGGGGGTTTTGGCTACACCTTC. As protein: CASSLAIVGGFGYTF. The chain is built from TRBV5-6 and TRBJ1-2; the D gene is possibly TRBD1 (5 bases). The germline gives CDR1 SGHDT, CDR2 YYEEEE. With 0 bases removed from V and 7 bases from J, the gap between germline ends came to 16 bases. This CDR3 has 15 residues.

This clone was seen only a few times. V is TRBV10-3 and J is TRBJ1-2; D uncertain. The CDR3 covers 13 residues. Trimming took off 3 bases at V and 6 bases at J, with 11 bases between the two ends. Germline CDR1 ENHRY, CDR2 SYGVKD. The chain's CDR3 is CAISEWDSHGYTF. The CDR3 coding sequence is TGTGCCATCAGTGAATGGGATTCTCATGGCTACACCTTC.

The chain joins TRBV18 to TRBJ2-3; 11 nucleotides match TRBD2. The CDR3 extends over 18 amino acids. Trimming took 3 bases from V and 2 from J; bases not matched to a gene: 10. Germline loops: CDR1 KGHSH, CDR2 LQKENI. CDR3 nucleotides: TGTGCCAGCTCACCCCTTAACCTAGCGGGGGGCCTCACAGATACGCAGTATTTT. Translation: CASSPLNLAGGLTDTQYF. Full variable domain (missing parts from reference TRBV18 and TRBJ2-3): NAGVMQNPRHLVRRRGQEARLRCSPMKGHSHVYWYRQLPEEGLKFMVYLQKENIIDESGMPKERFSAEFPKEGPSILRIQQVVRGDSAAYFCASSPLNLAGGLTDTQYFGPGTRLTVL.